The 3 T cell receptor beta chains in this list originate from one sample, sequenced in a study of T cell responses to AZD1222 COVID-19 vaccine. Sequencing used immunoSEQ multiplex PCR; TCRdb keeps in-frame clones, though not all of them. The data hold approximately 140,000 clones, with around 90% observed a single time. The sample was peripheral blood, taken on day 0 of AZD1222 vaccination. The receptors derive from an adult in good health.

The chain couples TRBV12-3 or TRBV12-4 to TRBJ2-7, with no clear D. This CDR3 has 12 residues. Trimming cost V 3 bases and J 8 bases, with 11 bases left between them. CDR3 sequence: CASSFRTSQQYF. The DNA for the CDR3 is TGTGCCAGCAGTTTTCGAACGTCCCAGCAGTACTTC.

The chain couples TRBV29-1 to TRBJ1-2; 7 positions match TRBD1. Germline assignment: CDR1 SQVTM and CDR2 ANQGSEA. V dropped 6 bases and J dropped 6; count of bases not matched to a gene: 22. The CDR3 consists of 17 residues. In DNA form, the CDR3 reads TGCAGCGTCGAGTCCGTCCCGGTCGGGAGACAGGGCGATGGCTACACCTTC. Encoded protein: CSVESVPVGRQGDGYTF. Together with reference TRBV29-1 and TRBJ1-2, the CDR3 gives the full variable domain: SAVISQKPSRDICQRGTSLTIQCQVDSQVTMMFWYRQQPGQSLTLIATANQGSEATYESGFVIDKFPISRPNLTFSTLTVSNMSPEDSSIYLCSVESVPVGRQGDGYTFGSGTRLTVV.

V usage is TRBV7-9 and J usage is TRBJ1-1; unclear D gene. The CDR3 runs 14 residues. V was pared by 2 bases and J by 4 bases, with 11 bases between. The germline V gene has CDR1 SEHNR and CDR2 FQNEAQ (reference sequence). CDR3 nucleotides: TGTGCCAGCAGCTTATACGGGCGAGGCACTGAAGCTTTCTTT. It specifies CASSLYGRGTEAFF.